This T cell receptor (beta chain) was identified during a study of T cells after yellow fever vaccination. The CDR3 sequence is 14 residues long. Germline V gene data show CDR1 as SGHRS and CDR2 as YFSETQ. Trimming took 3 bases from V and 8 from J; bases not matched to a gene: 8. TCRdb redid the calling of the 5' RACE reads with MiXCR, one entry per CDR3 protein. In the table there are some 350,000 distinct CDR3 sequences, roughly 9.4% of which are singletons. This clonotype was counted only a few times. The chain recombines TRBV5-1 with TRBJ2-4; 7 bases match TRBD2. The receptor was derived from a man younger than 35 who received the YFV17D yellow fever vaccine. The material sequenced was PBMCs, taken on the day of the first yellow fever vaccination. In DNA form, the CDR3 reads TGCGCCAGCAGCTCTGGGGGGGGAAGGGACATTCAGTACTTC. As protein: CASSSGGGRDIQYF.